The 10 T cell receptor beta chains given below trace back to one sample, sequenced in a study of T cells after yellow fever vaccination. From the 5' RACE reads, TCRdb called clonotypes with MiXCR, one entry per CDR3 protein. The data hold 40,000 to 55,000 distinct CDR3 sequences, with less than 8.5% observed a single time. The material was CD8+ T cells not binding an NS4B(214-222) dextramer, sorted from PBMCs, obtained approximately 47 days after the first yellow fever vaccination. Every receptor here comes from a man younger than 35 who received the YFV17D yellow fever vaccine.

This clonotype was observed at least ten times. The chain carries TRBV21-1 and TRBJ2-3; TRBD1 is the table's D call and was not checked against the DNA. TRBV21-1 is a known pseudogene. The CDR3 is 15 amino acids. CDR3 region: CASICWTAITDTQYF. The DNA of the CDR3 is TGTGCCAGCATTTGCTGGACAGCAATCACAGATACGCAGTATTTT.

This chain links TRBV3-1 with TRBJ2-5; tentatively, D is TRBD2 (7 bases). The CDR3 is 17 residues long. CDR1 and CDR2 from the germline V gene are LGHDT and YNNKEL (reference sequence). V was cut by 0 bases and J by 4 bases, with 18 bases left in between. The CDR3 DNA is TGTGCCAGCAGCCAAGAACATGCCGGGGGGACAACAGAGACCCAGTACTTC. It codes for CASSQEHAGGTTETQYF.

This clonotype was detected only a few times. V gene TRBV20-1 combines with J gene TRBJ2-1; 7 bases are a match to TRBD2. Germline V gene lookup returns CDR1 DFQATT and CDR2 SNEGSKA (reference sequence). J was trimmed by 7 bases and V by 6 bases; bases with no gene match: 6. The CDR3 is made up of 12 amino acids. The CDR3 protein is CSAGDYGNEQFF. The CDR3 nucleotides read TGCAGTGCCGGGGACTATGGGAATGAGCAGTTCTTC.

This clonotype was detected many times. The chain employs TRBV6-5 and TRBJ2-7; D uncertain. The V and J ends lost 4 bases and 4 bases respectively, with 11 bases between them. The CDR3 sequence is 13 residues long. Germline V lookup: CDR1 MNHEY, CDR2 SVGAGI. The CDR3: CASSSRSGYEQYF. The CDR3 bases are TGTGCCAGCAGTTCCCGTTCAGGTTACGAGCAGTACTTC.

This clonotype was counted ten times or more. The rearrangement uses TRBV27 and TRBJ2-2; 8 bases fit TRBD1. The J segment lost 5 bases and the V segment lost 5 bases, leaving 10 bases of the junction unmatched. CDR3 length: 16 amino acids. Per germline, CDR1 MNHEY and CDR2 SMNVEV (reference sequence). The CDR3 sequence is CASSPRTGLGTGELFF. The CDR3 bases are TGTGCCAGCAGTCCAAGGACAGGGCTGGGGACCGGGGAGCTGTTTTTT.

The table lists this clonotype with many counts. The V call is TRBV6-1, the J call TRBJ2-3; D might be TRBD2 (7 bases). The length of the CDR3 is 16 residues. CDR1 and CDR2 (germline): MNHNS, SASEGT. The V gene lost 6 bases and the J gene lost 4 bases, with 20 bases spanning the gap. CDR3 sequence reads: CASSPISGAGADTQYF. The DNA of the CDR3 is TGTGCCAGCAGCCCGATCAGCGGGGCAGGGGCAGATACGCAGTATTTT.

A few counts support this clonotype. V is TRBV20-1 and J is TRBJ2-7; no definite D call. Trimming pared 0 bases from V and 1 base from J, leaving 4 bases between. This CDR3 spans 12 amino acids. The germline gives CDR1 DFQATT, CDR2 SNEGSKA (reference sequence). CDR3 amino acids: CSARDLSYEQYF. The CDR3, as DNA: TGCAGTGCTAGAGACTTATCCTACGAGCAGTACTTC.

Only a few counts were recorded for this clonotype. The gene calls are TRBV4-3 and TRBJ2-3, with TRBD1 matching 8 bases. V trimming: 0 bases; J trimming: 4 bases; junction bases outside the gene matches: 3. CDR3 size: 15 residues. The germline V gene encodes CDR1 LGHNA and CDR2 YSLEER. CDR3 loop: CASSQDMDRADTQYF. CDR3 bases: TGCGCCAGCAGCCAAGATATGGACAGGGCAGATACGCAGTATTTT.

At least ten counts were recorded for this clonotype. The V gene is TRBV5-1, the J gene TRBJ2-2, with a weak D call TRBD1 (6 bases). The CDR3 totals 17 residues. V lost 4 bases, J lost 3 bases, and 19 bases lay in between. The germline V gene has CDR1 SGHRS and CDR2 YFSETQ. The chain's CDR3 is CASSDQQGWYHTGELFF. In DNA form, the CDR3 reads TGCGCCAGCAGCGATCAACAGGGATGGTACCACACCGGGGAGCTGTTTTTT.

This clonotype has more than one count but fewer than ten. This sequence joins TRBV5-5 and TRBJ1-5; 11 bases fit TRBD1. The germline V gene encodes CDR1 SGHKS and CDR2 YYEKEE (reference sequence). The CDR3 is 16 residues long. The trim removed 5 bases at V and 7 bases at J, leaving 11 bases unmatched. This CDR3 reads CASRTNPGQGGQPQHF. The CDR3 coding sequence is TGTGCCAGCAGGACAAACCCGGGACAGGGGGGCCAGCCCCAGCATTTT.